Listed below are T cell receptor beta chains from one sample, sequenced in a study of blood T cell repertoires in COVID-19. Using immunoSEQ multiplex PCR, the repertoire was profiled, and TCRdb retains in-frame clones only, with some absent. The table records 300,000 to 350,000 clones, 88% of them present only once. Sequenced input: PBMCs or T cells enriched from blood (not recorded which). The receptor source for this set is a woman in her 30s who had been exposed to COVID-19. CDR3s include the opening cysteine and the closing phenylalanine or tryptophan. D genes are given only for firm matches. Size tells how often a clone was seen (once, few, many) or the class of an expanded clone, and some rows leave it out.

few | TRBJ1-1 | TRBV28 | 13 | - | CASTEEVTTEAFF | TGTGCCAGCACCGAGGAGGTTACCACTGAAGCTTTCTTT
- | TRBJ2-2 | TRBV5-4 | 16 | - | CASSSLGGRGTGELFF | TGTGCCAGCAGCTCCCTGGGGGGACGAGGCACCGGGGAGCTGTTTTTT
- | TRBJ2-3 | TRBV9 | 16 | - | CASSVAWRAGRDTQYF | TGTGCCAGCAGCGTAGCATGGCGGGCCGGAAGAGATACGCAGTATTTT
few | TRBJ1-5 | TRBV6-5 | 14 | TRBD1 | CASSDRDRNQPQHF | TGTGCCAGCAGCGACCGGGACAGAAATCAGCCCCAGCATTTT
- | TRBJ2-7 | TRBV7-2 | 14 | - | CASSLAGRPYEQYF | TGTGCCAGCAGCTTAGCGGGCCGGCCCTACGAGCAGTACTTC
- | TRBJ1-1 | TRBV7-3 | 13 | - | CASSFQENTEAFF | TGTGCCAGCAGCTTTCAGGAGAACACTGAAGCTTTCTTT
- | TRBJ1-5 | TRBV28 | 15 | TRBD1 | CASRSGTGGVRPQHF | TGTGCCAGCAGGTCCGGGACAGGGGGCGTCAGGCCCCAGCATTTT
- | TRBJ2-1 | TRBV5-1 | 15 | - | CASSLTGETYNEQFF | TGCGCCAGCAGCTTGACGGGGGAGACCTACAATGAGCAGTTCTTC
- | TRBJ2-2 | TRBV6-5 | 13 | - | CASSGRVTGELFF | TGTGCCAGCAGCGGCAGGGTCACCGGGGAGCTGTTTTTT
- | TRBJ2-3 | TRBV5-1 | 16 | - | CASSLVQGTGTDTQYF | TGCGCCAGCAGCTTGGTACAGGGTACGGGCACAGATACGCAGTATTTT
- | TRBJ2-7 | TRBV7-9 | 18 | TRBD1 | CASSLVNRGPPSFYEQYF | TGTGCCAGCAGCTTAGTTAACAGGGGACCCCCCTCCTTCTACGAGCAGTACTTC
once | TRBJ2-3 | TRBV3-1/TRBV3-2 | 15 | TRBD2 | CASSRGGGSTDTQYF | TGTGCCAGCAGCCGTGGGGGGGGGAGCACAGATACGCAGTATTTT
once | TRBJ1-5 | TRBV28 | 13 | - | CASSDTVNQPQHF | TGTGCCAGCAGCGACACCGTCAATCAGCCCCAGCATTTT
once | TRBJ2-5 | TRBV6-5 | 15 | TRBD2 | CASSYGGRIQETQYF | TGTGCCAGCAGTTACGGCGGGAGAATTCAAGAGACCCAGTACTTC
once | TRBJ2-1 | TRBV12-3/TRBV12-4 | 12 | - | CASSSAGPSQFF | TGTGCCAGCAGTTCGGCGGGACCGTCGCAGTTCTTC
- | TRBJ2-5 | TRBV3-1/TRBV3-2 | 16 | TRBD2 | CASSQDPLAGVETQYF | TGTGCCAGCAGCCAAGATCCACTAGCGGGAGTAGAGACCCAGTACTTC
- | TRBJ2-2 | TRBV5-1 | 17 | - | CASSLAYRESNTGELFF | TGCGCCAGCAGCTTGGCGTACCGGGAGTCGAACACCGGGGAGCTGTTTTTT
few | TRBJ1-6 | TRBV2 | 14 | - | CASSEANSRSPLHF | TGTGCCAGCAGTGAAGCTAACAGTCGATCACCCCTCCACTTT
once | TRBJ2-7 | TRBV5-1 | 16 | - | CASSSRTHGTSYEQYF | TGCGCCAGCAGCTCGAGGACTCATGGAACATCCTACGAGCAGTACTTC
once | TRBJ1-1 | TRBV11-2 | 14 | - | CASNFAGLNTEAFF | TGTGCCAGCAACTTTGCGGGATTGAACACTGAAGCTTTCTTT
few | TRBJ2-6 | TRBV5-1 | 16 | - | CASRMTQGTGANVLTF | TGCGCCAGCAGGATGACACAGGGTACCGGGGCCAACGTCCTGACTTTC
- | TRBJ1-1 | TRBV7-3 | 13 | - | CASSIGQSTEAFF | TGTGCCAGCAGCATAGGACAATCCACTGAAGCTTTCTTT
- | TRBJ2-2 | TRBV10-3 | 14 | - | CAITLSGDTGELFF | TGTGCCATCACTCTCTCGGGGGATACCGGGGAGCTGTTTTTT
- | TRBJ2-1 | TRBV7-3 | 14 | - | CASSLTLARNEQFF | TGTGCCAGCAGCTTAACCCTAGCACGGAATGAGCAGTTCTTC
- | TRBJ2-7 | TRBV5-8 | 14 | TRBD1 | CASSPTGGGDEQYF | TGTGCCAGCAGTCCGACAGGGGGCGGCGACGAGCAGTACTTC
once | TRBJ2-3 | TRBV6-5 | 12 | - | CASTSFGDTQYF | TGTGCCAGCACCTCCTTCGGGGATACGCAGTATTTT
- | TRBJ1-6 | TRBV27 | 16 | TRBD1 | CASSFGPTGGSGGLHF | TGTGCCAGCAGTTTCGGGCCGACAGGGGGTAGTGGAGGCCTCCACTTT
- | TRBJ1-1 | TRBV18 | 17 | - | CASSPQGAGNRYTEAFF | TGTGCCAGCTCACCACAGGGAGCGGGGAATCGGTATACTGAAGCTTTCTTT
- | TRBJ1-1 | TRBV5-1 | 17 | TRBD1 | CASSSTGGGPTNTEAFF | TGCGCCAGCAGCTCGACAGGGGGCGGCCCTACGAACACTGAAGCTTTCTTT
once | TRBJ1-1 | TRBV25-1 | 13 | - | CASSERRNTEAFF | TGTGCCAGCAGTGAGCGTCGGAACACTGAAGCTTTCTTT
- | TRBJ2-5 | TRBV6-5 | 14 | TRBD1 | CASSRLDRDETQYF | TGTGCCAGCAGTCGCTTGGACAGGGATGAGACCCAGTACTTC
once | TRBJ1-1 | TRBV2 | 18 | TRBD1 | CASTRAGQGPSPNTEAFF | TGTGCCAGCACCCGAGCGGGACAGGGGCCGAGCCCGAACACTGAAGCTTTCTTT
once | TRBJ1-4 | TRBV5-4 | 17 | - | CASSTKTNRASNEKLFF | TGTGCCAGCAGCACCAAGACCAACAGGGCCTCTAATGAAAAACTGTTTTTT
- | TRBJ2-5 | TRBV11-2 | 18 | TRBD2 | CASSFRTSGYPYQETQYF | TGTGCCAGCAGCTTTCGGACTAGCGGATACCCGTACCAAGAGACCCAGTACTTC
- | TRBJ1-2 | TRBV28 | 13 | - | CASSLAASGGYTF | TGTGCCAGCAGTTTAGCGGCCTCGGGGGGCTACACCTTC
- | TRBJ2-7 | TRBV5-1 | 13 | TRBD2 | CASSLGTNYEQYF | TGCGCCAGCAGCCTCGGGACTAATTACGAGCAGTACTTC
once | TRBJ2-7 | TRBV27 | 15 | TRBD1 | CASSPLTGTGSEQYF | TGTGCCAGCAGTCCCCTTACCGGGACAGGCAGCGAGCAGTACTTC
- | TRBJ1-4 | TRBV5-1 | 16 | - | CASSLSGAVTNEKLFF | TGCGCCAGCAGCTTGTCAGGGGCCGTAACTAATGAAAAACTGTTTTTT
- | TRBJ1-1 | TRBV5-1 | 14 | - | CASSLTYMNTEAFF | TGCGCCAGCAGCTTGACCTATATGAACACTGAAGCTTTCTTT
- | TRBJ1-2 | TRBV7-6 | 14 | - | CASSLSGIDYGYTF | TGTGCCAGCAGCTTATCAGGGATTGACTATGGCTACACCTTC
- | TRBJ1-5 | TRBV5-1 | 14 | - | CASSLPGSNQPQHF | TGCGCCAGCAGCTTACCAGGGTCCAATCAGCCCCAGCATTTT
- | TRBJ1-2 | TRBV28 | 14 | TRBD1 | CASIWAGGSYGYTF | TGTGCCAGCATTTGGGCAGGGGGTAGCTATGGCTACACCTTC
- | TRBJ2-7 | TRBV6-5 | 14 | TRBD1 | CASSYSHRGAIQYF | TGTGCCAGCAGTTACTCACACAGGGGCGCCATCCAGTACTTC
once | TRBJ2-1 | TRBV5-4 | 15 | TRBD1 | CASSSRDRETNEQFF | TGTGCCAGCAGCTCCCGGGACAGGGAAACCAATGAGCAGTTCTTC
- | TRBJ2-5 | TRBV15 | 16 | - | CATSRGLAGSQGTQYF | TGTGCCACCAGCAGAGGGCTGGCAGGGTCCCAGGGGACCCAGTACTTC
- | TRBJ2-1 | TRBV28 | 12 | - | CASQGPHNEQFF | TGTGCCAGCCAGGGGCCCCACAATGAGCAGTTCTTC
- | TRBJ2-1 | TRBV29-1 | 15 | TRBD2 | CSVGPGTRIVYEQFF | TGCAGCGTTGGACCTGGGACTAGAATAGTCTATGAGCAGTTCTTC
- | TRBJ1-1 | TRBV3-1/TRBV3-2 | 14 | - | CASSQVYSKSEAFF | TGTGCCAGCAGCCAAGTCTATAGCAAATCTGAAGCTTTCTTT
few | TRBJ2-1 | TRBV29-1 | 10 | - | CSVGLEGQFF | TGCAGCGTTGGCTTGGAGGGGCAGTTCTTC
- | TRBJ1-3 | TRBV9 | 15 | TRBD1 | CASSLTGDSGNTIYF | TGTGCCAGCAGCCTCACAGGGGACTCTGGAAACACCATATATTTT
- | TRBJ1-6 | TRBV28 | 16 | TRBD1 | CASSWTGGAGNSPLHF | TGTGCCAGCAGTTGGACAGGGGGCGCGGGGAATTCACCCCTCCACTTT